The 12 T cell receptor beta chains presented below share a single source sample, sequenced in a study of T cell responses to AZD1222 COVID-19 vaccine. Clones were read by immunoSEQ multiplex PCR, and TCRdb kept only the in-frame ones, dropping some. This table has tens of thousands of clones, about 90% appearing once. Sequenced here: peripheral blood, sampled on day 0 of AZD1222 vaccination. These receptors originate from an adult in good health.

This clone was found once. The chain uses TRBV4-1 and TRBJ1-1; D possibly corresponds to TRBD1 (5 bases). Germline values: CDR1 MGHRA, CDR2 YSYEKL. The CDR3 contains 14 residues. V was pared by 4 bases and J by 2 bases, with 11 bases between. The CDR3 sequence: CASSPGQQNTEAFF. As DNA, the CDR3 is TGCGCCAGCAGCCCGGGGCAGCAAAACACTGAAGCTTTCTTT.

This clone was recorded once. J is TRBJ1-2 and V is TRBV6-5; no clear D. The CDR3 has 15 residues. Germline lookup yields CDR1 MNHEY and CDR2 SVGAGI. Trimming left V 2 bases short and J 4 bases short, with 14 bases between. CDR3 DNA: TGTGCCAGCAGTTACAACGCCCTCCCCACCTATGGCTACACCTTC. Translated: CASSYNALPTYGYTF.

The rearrangement uses TRBV9 and TRBJ1-2; D unclear. CDR1 is SGDLS, CDR2 YYNGEE, per germline. V was shortened by 2 bases and J by 2 bases, with 10 bases between the two germline ends. The CDR3 sequence is 14 residues long. CDR3 in DNA: TGTGCCAGCAGCGTTACCGACGGAAACTATGGCTACACCTTC. Protein: CASSVTDGNYGYTF.

The chain employs TRBV5-1 and TRBJ2-1, with D possibly matching TRBD1 (6 bases). V gave up 1 base and J gave up 12 bases, with 20 bases separating them. CDR1 is SGHRS and CDR2 is YFSETQ in the germline V gene. The length of the CDR3 is 15 residues. This CDR3 is CASSLTPGTTLRQFF. CDR3 nucleotide sequence: TGCGCCAGCAGCTTGACCCCCGGGACAACTCTCCGGCAGTTCTTC.

This chain joins TRBV5-1 and TRBJ1-1; 7 positions agree with TRBD1. This CDR3 comprises 16 residues. Germline assignment: CDR1 SGHRS and CDR2 YFSETQ. V lost 3 bases, J lost 0 bases, and 8 bases stayed unmatched. The CDR3 DNA sequence: TGCGCCAGCAGCTGGTTACGGACAGGACTGAACACTGAAGCTTTCTTT. Amino acid sequence: CASSWLRTGLNTEAFF.

The chain uses TRBV30 and TRBJ1-2; D remains unclear. From germline, CDR1 is GTSNPN and CDR2 SVGIG (reference sequence). The length of the CDR3 is 13 residues. V was trimmed by 4 bases and J by 0 bases, leaving 9 bases between them. The CDR3 reads CAWTRASNYGYTF. CDR3 nucleotide sequence: TGTGCCTGGACTCGTGCCTCTAACTATGGCTACACCTTC.

The chain links TRBV11-2 to TRBJ1-1; 7 bases are shared with TRBD1. CDR3 length: 13 amino acids. Trimming took 6 bases from V and 2 from J; bases not matched to a gene: 3. From germline, CDR1 is SGHAT and CDR2 FQNNGV. CDR3 residues: CASRDRDNTEAFF. The CDR3 DNA reads TGTGCCAGCAGAGACAGGGACAACACTGAAGCTTTCTTT. The full variable domain, in which reference TRBV11-2 and TRBJ1-1 provide the parts outside the CDR3, is EAGVAQSPRYKIIEKRQSVAFWCNPISGHATLYWYQQILGQGPKLLIQFQNNGVVDDSQLPKDRFSAERLKGVDSTLKIQPAKLEDSAVYLCASRDRDNTEAFFGQGTRLTVV.

The rearrangement uses TRBV5-1 and TRBJ1-2; unclear D gene. This CDR3 comprises 13 residues. V lost 0 bases to trimming and J lost 2 bases, with 5 bases between them. Germline loops: CDR1 SGHRS, CDR2 YFSETQ. CDR3 in amino acids: CASSLGENYGYTF. In DNA, the CDR3 is TGCGCCAGCAGCTTGGGGGAGAACTATGGCTACACCTTC.

The rearrangement links TRBV28 to TRBJ1-6; 9 bases fit TRBD1. J was trimmed by 9 bases and V by 5 bases; bases with no gene match: 11. Germline V gene data show CDR1 as MDHEN and CDR2 as SYDVKM. CDR3 size: 16 residues. The DNA for the CDR3 is TGTGCCAGCAGTCTCATAACCGGGACAGGGTCTTCACCCCTCCACTTT. Translating gives CASSLITGTGSSPLHF.

This chain connects TRBV10-1 to TRBJ1-1; D remains unclear. The germline V gene encodes CDR1 WNHNN and CDR2 SYGVQD (reference sequence). The CDR3 length is 15 residues. The ends were cut back, 0 bases at V and 0 bases at J, with 8 bases in the middle. CDR3 amino acids: CASSESKDLNTEAFF. DNA for the CDR3: TGCGCCAGCAGTGAGTCGAAGGATTTGAACACTGAAGCTTTCTTT.

This chain links TRBV19 with TRBJ2-3; perhaps TRBD1 as D (5 bases). The CDR3 is 14 residues long. V lost 1 base to trimming and J lost 6 bases, with 11 bases between them. The germline gives CDR1 LNHDA, CDR2 SQIVND (reference sequence). The CDR3 reads CASSIVQGFDTQYF. The CDR3 DNA is TGTGCCAGTAGTATAGTCCAGGGATTTGATACGCAGTATTTT.

The chain's CDR3 is CSVVWGAHEQYF. CDR3 nucleotides: TGCAGCGTTGTATGGGGGGCCCACGAGCAGTACTTC. The chain joins TRBV29-1 to TRBJ2-7; the D call may be TRBD1 or TRBD2 (6 bases each). The CDR3 contains 12 residues. Trimming stripped 4 bases from V and 5 bases from J, with 12 bases between. Germline V gives CDR1 SQVTM, CDR2 ANQGSEA.